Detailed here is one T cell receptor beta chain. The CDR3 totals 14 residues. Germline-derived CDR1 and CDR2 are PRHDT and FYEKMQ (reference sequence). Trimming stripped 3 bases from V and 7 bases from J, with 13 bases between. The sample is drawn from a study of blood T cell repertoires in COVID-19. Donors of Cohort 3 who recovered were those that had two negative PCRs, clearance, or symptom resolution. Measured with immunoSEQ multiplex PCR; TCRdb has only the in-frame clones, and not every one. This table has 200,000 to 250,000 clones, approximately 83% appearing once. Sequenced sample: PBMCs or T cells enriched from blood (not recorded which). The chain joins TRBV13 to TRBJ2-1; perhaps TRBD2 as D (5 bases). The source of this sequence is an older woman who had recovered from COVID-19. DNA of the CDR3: TGTGCCAGCAGCTTTACGGGAAGTTTAAATGAGCAGTTCTTC. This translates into CASSFTGSLNEQFF.